Given below is one TCR beta chain in context. Its antigen is not yet known. This sample was included in a study of cytomegalovirus exposure and HLA in healthy donors (dated by TCRdb to about 2017). At the level of the whole study: An earlier analysis of several hundred of the donors reported approximately 270 Gb of sequence data and 100 million to 130 million unique TCR beta sequences from 190 million or so T cells. Because of strong linkage in the cohort, five DR-DQ haplotypes were treated as single units for association and clustering. A later genetic analysis used genome-wide SNP genotypes for about 65% of the roughly 670 donors, treating that subset as a discovery cohort. Along with the roughly 670-subject first cohort, a separate validation cohort of around 120 different subjects was used. The study aimed to test whether signatures of past pathogen exposure could be identified by cataloging public T cell receptors. Rather than using new phenotypic data, the later analysis identified candidate immune exposures from TCR beta sequences and from how often those sequences occurred across donors. Roughly 300 gigabases of sequencing data and 80 million or so unique TCR sequences were included in an early release covering around 600 HLA-typed donors. All discovery cohort repertoires had been generated using a single sequencing platform. HLA typing included class I and class II loci at four-digit resolution. High-throughput TCR immunosequencing, statistical association of individual TCRs with disease status, and machine learning were combined to predict cytomegalovirus infection status. To decide whether each TCR beta V gene segment behaved as functional or pseudogenic, an earlier analysis of fewer than 750 of the donors relied on high-throughput TCR beta sequencing. Across under 500 genotyped donors of the cohort, an average of approximately 220,000 unique TCR beta nucleotide sequences per donor were sequenced, and 15% to 20% of those sequences were non-productive. The number of typed donors differed by locus: roughly 620-640 for A, B, C, DRB1 and DQB1; 500 to 550 for DQA1; some 610 for DPA1; and 400 to 480 for DPB1. The study used immunosequencing to profile the T cell repertoires of 670 or so subjects and linked those repertoires to cytomegalovirus serostatus. A later analysis re-analyzed previously published TCR beta repertoires from 550 to 700 donors and added high-resolution HLA genotyping to study TCR occurrence patterns. Of the roughly 400 genotyped donors, approximately 80% were placed in the genetic ancestry cluster associated with self-reported Caucasian donors. Alongside the repertoire data, information on donor age, sex, ethnicity and CMV serostatus was compiled.

V is pruned by 2 bases and J by 10 bases, leaving 11 bases of the junction without a gene match. The cysteine opens and the phenylalanine closes a CDR3 of 15 amino acids. CDR3 DNA only is kept here, 45 bases in frame from base 1. Reading the germline V gene (reference sequence) gives CDR1 SGHNT and CDR2 YYREEE. Receptors were amplified or captured by the immunoSEQ multiplex PCR assay. For the multiplex PCR, a mixture combining 60 forward primers for TCR Vbeta segments and 13 reverse primers for TCR Jbeta segments was used. The CDR3 region of rearranged TCR beta genes was amplified from genomic DNA with a multiplex PCR assay. The Illumina HiSeq System was used to sequence the amplified TCR beta libraries as 87-base-pair reads. As for the original processing: A later analysis counted some 74 million unique TCR beta chains across the 700 or so repertoires, and roughly 11 million of these chains were shared by at least two donors. Raw reads were error-corrected and collapsed into unique sequences by a nearest-neighbor algorithm in which closely related sequences were merged to remove PCR and sequencing errors. Alignment of CDR3 sequences to IMGT reference sequences was used to assign V, D and J gene segments. For a sequence to be retained, a match of at least six nucleotides to both a V gene segment and a J gene segment was required. Rearrangements were classified as productive when the CDR3 lacked stop codons and remained in frame with V and J, and all other rearrangements were classified as non-productive. Following IMGT convention, CDR3 was defined as the stretch from the second conserved V-encoded cysteine up to the conserved J-encoded phenylalanine. Sequences without an unambiguous match to a single V gene segment were excluded from the earlier analysis of about 600 of the donors. An earlier analysis of approximately 590 of the donors called V segments functional above 56.7% productive rearrangements and segregating when the between-donor standard deviation exceeded 5%. To diagnose cytomegalovirus status from the catalog of TCR beta chain sequences, a statistical classification framework was built. In a later analysis, V and J genes were assigned by comparing TCR nucleotide sequences against IMGT/GENE-DB human TR gene sequences. Using the TCRdist pipeline, a later analysis assigned CDR3 sequences along with most-parsimonious VDJ recombination scenarios. In a later analysis, every TCR beta chain was defined by the combination of its CDR3 amino acid sequence and its V-gene family, and reads without a unique V-gene family were dropped. As a way to deal with suspected cross-contamination and a sequencing artifact, a later analysis dropped 500 to 700 nucleotide sequences that were highly shared and had low generation probability. In a later analysis, a clonal expansion index was calculated for each public chain from normalized within-repertoire ranks of inferred template counts. In a later analysis, generation probabilities were computed with a VDJ recombination model fitted to out-of-frame rearrangements, and the resulting probabilities were checked against IGoR. Hypergeometric tests were used in a later analysis to score TCR-TCR, TCR-HLA and TCR-CMV co-occurrence, with a repertoire-size bias correction applied to the TCR pairs. A later analysis estimated false discovery rates by permuting HLA or CMV assignments 20 times. In a later analysis, co-occurring TCRs were grouped using DBSCAN, and TCRdist sequence similarity was added for clustering within HLA-allele-positive subsets. Repertoires with fewer than 30,000 or more than 120,000 public chains were left out of co-occurrence clustering, as were five repertoires with anomalous nucleotide sharing. As stored in TCRdb, this immuneACCESS dataset retains in-frame rearrangements with V and J assigned. A fraction of the clones does not appear; measured against another copy, unresolved V genes explain less than half of the discrepancy, and the remainder lacks a known reason. Clone size and V and J calls were adopted from that table, with D and trimming inferred from the DNA. This sample's clone table shows 100,000 to 150,000 clones. Of the sample, around 2.9% is held by the ten largest clones.

Broader findings and caveats from the paper: A few of the identified cytomegalovirus-associated TCR beta chains were confirmed in vitro to be specific for cytomegalovirus antigens. According to a later analysis, parvovirus B19, influenza, CMV and Epstein-Barr virus appeared linked to several top co-occurrence clusters. According to a later genetic analysis, donors in an Asian-associated ancestry cluster had fewer N-insertions in productive TCRs than the roughly 670-donor mean. The authors suggested that the approach could potentially be generalized to other disease states and immunological phenotypes. The classifier was reported to diagnose cytomegalovirus status with high specificity and sensitivity in both the original cohort and the validation cohort. The study gave a list of some 150 TCR beta chains associated with cytomegalovirus. Linkage disequilibrium might explain the correlated functional status among segregating V segments, but an unknown experimental factor could not be ruled out. According to a later analysis, TCR association rates differed among HLA loci, with DRB1 alleles showing the most associated TCRs and HLA-C alleles showing the fewest. The 87-base-pair reads could not distinguish some IMGT-functional V segments, including TRBV6-2 and TRBV6-3, so those segments were excluded. Because HLA typing was unavailable for some donors at each locus, only the typed subset was used in association tests. In a later analysis, most CMV-associated TCR beta chains were found to appear HLA-restricted, with HLA associations seemingly driven largely by CMV exposure. Compared with equally common non-associated chains, HLA-associated TCR beta chains in a later analysis were more clonally expanded and had lower generation probabilities. In an earlier analysis of a few hundred of the donors, most TCR beta V segments were observed in productive rearrangements about 90% or about 30% of the time, broadly matching IMGT annotations. A further reported finding was that TCR beta sequences accurately predicted the HLA-A and HLA-B alleles for most subjects in the first cohort. Assigning TCR associations to individual alleles was difficult when HLA alleles, especially DR and DQ, strongly co-occurred. The sequencing pipeline was judged likely to have produced a cluster of highly shared sequence variants as a technical artifact. Over 15 rarely observed V segments, including chromosome 9 orphons, were excluded from the earlier analysis of several hundred of the donors because counts were too low. Most TCR sequences were observed very rarely across donors, whereas some public TCRs were present in many individuals. Immune exposure information for the cohort was limited to CMV serostatus. In a later analysis, around 15,000 TCR beta sequences were associated with specific HLA alleles at a false discovery rate of 0.05. Roughly uniform sequencing depth across donors was assumed in presence/absence analyses, although this assumption may not hold. In this cohort, only TCR beta chains were sequenced, and detectable features were limited by the absence of alpha or paired-chain data. V-gene and J-gene trimming of TCR beta chains was associated with a missense DCLRE1C variant in a later genetic analysis, and the association was replicated in an independent cohort.

The cohort was made up of 650 to 700 healthy bone marrow donors. All cohort members were sampled while nominally healthy, although unrecorded immune exposures were likely present. The donor tested CMV seronegative, placing the donor among the roughly 350 seronegative members of the cohort. Every donor gave a peripheral blood sample, and the peripheral blood mononuclear cells from that sample were used for TCR beta sequencing. Genomic DNA was extracted from the blood cell samples with the Qiagen DNeasy Blood Extraction Kit. The source material was PBMCs. The chain links TRBV5-4 with TRBJ2-1, with 8 central nucleotides matching TRBD2. This clonotype originated in a man aged 30-40 years in good health and CMV-seronegative. The DNA reads TGTGCCAGCAGCTTACTTGGAGCGGGGGAAAGGGAGCAGTTCTTC. It codes for CASSLLGAGEREQFF.